Sequencing of this T cell receptor beta chain was carried out in a study of blood T cell repertoires in COVID-19. Study overall: The United States, Italy and Spain were the sources of the acute and convalescent COVID-19 samples.

Trimming shortened V by 3 bases and J by 4 bases, and 21 bases separated the two germline ends. CDR3 length: 16 amino acids. The V gene's germline CDR1 is GTSNPN and CDR2 SVGIG (reference sequence). Assay used: immunoSEQ multiplex PCR; TCRdb lists only in-frame clones, some missing. The table lists 200,000 to 250,000 clones, 80% to 95% of them singletons. This chain links TRBV30 with TRBJ2-5, with TRBD2 as a possible D gene (7 bases). The TCR sequence derives from a man aged 30 to 39 with COVID-19, enrolled during active disease. The sequenced material came from peripheral blood. CDR3 DNA: TGTGCCTGGAGGGGCCTGGCGCGGGGGCGGGGAGAGACCCAGTACTTC. Residues: CAWRGLARGRGETQYF. Together with reference TRBV30 and TRBJ2-5, the CDR3 gives the full variable domain: SQTIHQWPATLVQPVGSPLSLECTVEGTSNPNLYWYRQAAGRGLQLLFYSVGIGQISSEVPQNLSASRPQDRQFILSSKKLLLSDSGFYLCAWRGLARGRGETQYFGPGTRLLVL.